This T cell receptor (beta chain) emerged from a study of OX40 agonist ivuxolimab in advanced cancers. Across the study: Partial responses were achieved by three patients: one hepatocellular carcinoma, two cutaneous melanoma. The study, taken as a whole, reports: Part of the nonresponder group also had normalized T-cell clonal expansion that was low. At 0.1 to 3.0 mg/kg, clonal expansion of CD4+ and CD8+ blood T cells had occurred by week 6.

Sequencing was performed with immunoSEQ multiplex PCR; in TCRdb, only in-frame clones are kept and a portion is missing. The table includes approximately 57,000 clones, 75% to 85% detected once. V was pared by 1 base and J by 4 bases, with 5 bases of the junction left unmatched. The CDR3 sequence is 16 residues long. Germline CDR1 reads LNHNV; CDR2 reads YYDKDF (reference sequence). This clone was recorded only once. The antigen is unknown. This clonotype was obtained from an adult with an advanced solid tumor such as melanoma, head and neck, liver or kidney cancer. Sequenced material: CD4+ or CD8+ T cells sorted from blood, taken in a trial of the OX40 agonist ivuxolimab. This sequence joins TRBV15 and TRBJ2-2, with 8 bases fitting TRBD2. This CDR3 reads CATSRGAGASTGELFF. In DNA, the CDR3 is TGTGCCACCAGCAGAGGAGCGGGAGCATCCACCGGGGAGCTGTTTTTT.